The 22 T cell receptor beta chains reported below all come from one sample, sequenced in a study of CD8 T cells in ankylosing spondylitis. TCRdb re-analysed the 5' RACE reads in MiXCR, keeping a single row per CDR3 protein. The data show some 350,000 distinct CDR3 sequences, roughly 15% seen once. Source material: blood, either unsorted or a sorted T cell fraction (not recorded which). The receptors shown here come from a male donor with ankylosing spondylitis or in good health (not recorded which).

This chain connects TRBV5-5 to TRBJ2-3; TRBD1 matches at 7 bases. The CDR3 has 14 amino acids. In germline, CDR1 is SGHKS, CDR2 YYEKEE (reference sequence). V lost 3 bases and J lost 4; bases outside the gene matches: 5. In nucleotides, the CDR3 is TGTGCCAGCAGCTCGGACAGGAGAGCAGATACGCAGTATTTT. Its protein is CASSSDRRADTQYF.

The rearrangement links TRBV3-1 to TRBJ1-5, with TRBD1 matching 10 bases. Germline values: CDR1 LGHDT, CDR2 YNNKEL (reference sequence). Trimming removed 4 bases from V and 6 bases from J; junction bases left unmatched: 3. The CDR3 runs to 14 residues. The DNA of the CDR3 is TGTGCCAGCAGCCTCCGGACAGGGGGTCAGCCCCAGCATTTT. Residues: CASSLRTGGQPQHF.

The genes are TRBV6-5 and TRBJ2-7, with D perhaps TRBD1 (5 bases). Trimming left V 8 bases short and J 6 bases short, with 11 bases between. CDR1 is MNHEY, CDR2 SVGAGI, per germline. The CDR3 loop spans 11 amino acids. The chain's CDR3 is CASQRGVEQYF. CDR3 DNA: TGTGCCAGCCAAAGGGGCGTCGAGCAGTACTTC.

This clonotype was picked up a small number of times. This rearrangement joins TRBV5-1 to TRBJ2-1, with D possibly TRBD2 on 6 matching bases. Germline assignment: CDR1 SGHRS and CDR2 YFSETQ. The CDR3 runs 13 residues. Trimming removed 5 bases from V and 0 bases from J, with 6 bases in between. Here the CDR3 reads CASRTSSYNEQFF. The CDR3 nucleotides read TGCGCCAGCAGGACTAGCTCCTACAATGAGCAGTTCTTC.

This clonotype was observed a few times. The J gene is TRBJ1-1, the V gene TRBV5-1; the match to TRBD1 covers 7 bases. The germline V gene has CDR1 SGHRS and CDR2 YFSETQ. After removal of 4 bases from V and 4 bases from J, the junction contained 7 bases not matched to a gene. The CDR3 length is 14 residues. CDR3 protein: CASSHSQGPTEAFF. DNA of the CDR3: TGCGCCAGCAGCCACTCACAGGGGCCCACTGAAGCTTTCTTT. Variable domain in full (rest from reference TRBV5-1 and TRBJ1-1): KAGVTQTPRYLIKTRGQQVTLSCSPISGHRSVSWYQQTPGQGLQFLFEYFSETQRNKGNFPGRFSGRQFSNSRSEMNVSTLELGDSALYLCASSHSQGPTEAFFGQGTRLTVV.

The CDR3 region has the DNA TGCAGTGCTAGGACTGACAATGAGCAGTTCTTC. The encoded protein is CSARTDNEQFF. The chain has TRBV20-1 and TRBJ2-1; D not resolved. The CDR3 length is 11 residues. Germline V gene sequence: CDR1 DFQATT, CDR2 SNEGSKA (reference sequence). V lost 3 bases to trimming and J lost 5 bases, with 5 bases between them.

This clonotype was counted between two and nine times. J is TRBJ2-1 and V is TRBV18, with 9 bases that match TRBD2. V gave up 5 bases and J gave up 6 bases; unmatched junction bases: 8. Germline CDR1 reads KGHSH; CDR2 reads LQKENI. The CDR3 totals 15 residues. The CDR3 loop reads CASSSTSGLRNEQFF. CDR3 nucleotide sequence: TGTGCCAGCTCATCAACTAGCGGGCTCCGCAATGAGCAGTTCTTC.

The V and J genes are TRBV5-1 and TRBJ2-2; D remains unclear. The CDR3 has 15 amino acids. CDR1 SGHRS and CDR2 YFSETQ come from the germline V gene. V lost 3 bases and J 3 bases, leaving 12 bases between the germline ends. In nucleotides, the CDR3 is TGCGCCAGCAGCTCCCTGATTGGGGACACCGGGGAGCTGTTTTTT. Its protein product is CASSSLIGDTGELFF.

V is TRBV20-1 and J is TRBJ2-1; 9 nucleotides match TRBD2. The CDR3 spans 16 residues. Per the germline V gene, CDR1 is DFQATT and CDR2 is SNEGSKA (reference sequence). V gave up 0 bases and J gave up 5 bases; unmatched junction bases: 8. The CDR3 coding sequence is TGCAGTGCTAGAGAGTATGCGGGAGGGTACGACAATGAGCAGTTCTTC. It is translated as CSAREYAGGYDNEQFF.

The chain couples TRBV3-1 to TRBJ1-2; a possible D gene is TRBD1 (5 bases). The germline gives CDR1 LGHDT, CDR2 YNNKEL (reference sequence). This CDR3 region has 15 residues. Between the trimmed V and J ends, which lost 0 bases and 4 bases, there was a span of 12 bases. CDR3 nucleotide sequence: TGTGCCAGCAGCCAAGATCTAACAGGCGTCTATGGCTACACCTTC. It translates to CASSQDLTGVYGYTF.

A few counts support this clonotype. The rearrangement joins TRBV7-9 to TRBJ2-3; no reliable D call. Per germline, CDR1 SEHNR and CDR2 FQNEAQ (reference sequence). The CDR3 covers 13 residues. Trimming removed 3 bases at V and 5 bases at J, with 9 bases between. The CDR3 here is CASSFGAQDTQYF. DNA of the CDR3: TGTGCCAGCAGCTTTGGCGCTCAAGATACGCAGTATTTT.

This clonotype was recorded at least ten times. V usage is TRBV12-3 or TRBV12-4 and J usage is TRBJ2-3; 8 bases fit TRBD2. The V segment lost 2 bases and the J segment 5 bases; nucleotides outside the gene matches: 9. The CDR3 is 16 amino acids. The CDR3 region has the DNA TGTGCCAGCAGTTTAAGGGCGGGGGGCCGGAGAGATACGCAGTATTTT. This codes for CASSLRAGGRRDTQYF.

The rearrangement links TRBV18 to TRBJ2-1; TRBD1 is a possible D gene (5 bases). Germline lookup yields CDR1 KGHSH and CDR2 LQKENI. The CDR3 totals 14 residues. With 3 bases removed from V and 8 bases from J, the gap between germline ends came to 14 bases. CDR3 residues: CASSPRANSDEQFF. Written as DNA, the CDR3 is TGTGCCAGCTCACCCAGGGCCAATTCGGATGAGCAGTTCTTC.

V is TRBV20-1 and J is TRBJ2-2; the D is unclear. Germline lookup yields CDR1 DFQATT and CDR2 SNEGSKA (reference sequence). V was shortened by 1 base and J by 0 bases, with 9 bases between the two germline ends. The CDR3 runs to 15 residues. As DNA, the CDR3 is TGCAGTGCTAGAGGTGAAAAAGCGAACACCGGGGAGCTGTTTTTT. This translates into CSARGEKANTGELFF.

Regarding this clonotype: Its ends do not fully match the called genes, so a read error is possible. This rearrangement joins TRBV5-6 to TRBJ1-1; D is perhaps TRBD1 (6 bases). Germline V CDR1 and CDR2: SGHDT, YYEEEE. This CDR3 contains 16 residues. CDR3 bases: TGTGCCAGCAGCTCTCAGGGGCCGTATGTGAACACTGAAGTTTTCTTT. This codes for CASSSQGPYVNTEVFF. Looking up the rest from reference TRBV5-6 and TRBJ1-1 gives the full variable domain: DAGVTQSPTHLIKTRGQQVTLRCSPKSGHDTVSWYQQALGQGPQFIFQYYEEEERQRGNFPDRFSGHQFPNYSSELNVNALLLGDSALYLCASSSQGPYVNTEVFFGQGTRLTVV.

This chain connects TRBV18 to TRBJ2-1; 10 nucleotides agree with TRBD2. V lost 3 bases and J lost 4; bases outside the gene matches: 9. This CDR3 spans 17 amino acids. Germline V lookup: CDR1 KGHSH, CDR2 LQKENI. The CDR3 DNA sequence: TGTGCCAGCTCACCGGCCGCCGCTAGCGGGGGTTACAATGAGCAGTTCTTC. Translating it yields CASSPAAASGGYNEQFF.

V gene TRBV5-1 combines with J gene TRBJ2-3; weak D call: TRBD2 (6 bases). V was cut by 1 base and J by 8 bases, with 23 bases left in between. The CDR3 is made up of 17 amino acids. Germline CDR1 reads SGHRS; CDR2 reads YFSETQ. CDR3: CASSLPHGTVAQGTQYF. CDR3 nucleotide sequence: TGCGCCAGCAGCTTGCCGCACGGGACTGTCGCGCAGGGTACGCAGTATTTT.

This clonotype was seen more than once but under ten times. The chain links TRBV29-1 to TRBJ2-1; D gene uncertain. V was trimmed by 6 bases and J by 10 bases, leaving 22 bases between them. CDR3 size: 14 residues. Germline lookup yields CDR1 SQVTM and CDR2 ANQGSEA. The CDR3 reads CSVDSPGPSREQFF. In nucleotides, the CDR3 is TGCAGCGTCGACTCTCCTGGACCCTCTCGAGAGCAGTTCTTC.

The chain carries TRBV10-3 and TRBJ2-7; D might be TRBD2 (6 bases). The CDR3 extends over 13 amino acids. V was shortened by 4 bases and J by 2 bases, with 9 bases between the two germline ends. Germline V gene lookup returns CDR1 ENHRY and CDR2 SYGVKD. CDR3 amino acids: CAISAGVPYEQYF. Here the CDR3 DNA reads TGTGCCATCAGTGCGGGAGTTCCCTACGAGCAGTACTTC.

The J gene is TRBJ2-5, the V gene TRBV5-8; perhaps TRBD2 as D (6 bases). V gave up 2 bases and J gave up 5 bases, with 10 bases separating them. Germline V gene sequence: CDR1 SGHTS, CDR2 YDEGEE. The CDR3 has 13 amino acids. The CDR3 sequence is CASSFSGTETQYF. The CDR3, as DNA: TGTGCCAGCAGCTTCTCAGGGACTGAGACCCAGTACTTC.

J is TRBJ1-5 and V is TRBV3-1; the D is unclear. Germline assignment: CDR1 LGHDT and CDR2 YNNKEL (reference sequence). Trimming stripped 0 bases from V and 7 bases from J, with 13 bases between. CDR3 size: 15 residues. This CDR3 reads CASSQDTSEGQPQHF. CDR3 DNA: TGTGCCAGCAGCCAAGATACGTCGGAGGGCCAGCCCCAGCATTTT. The variable domain in full, with the rest retrieved from reference TRBV3-1 and TRBJ1-5, is DTAVSQTPKYLVTQMGNDKSIKCEQNLGHDTMYWYKQDSKKFLKIMFSYNNKELIINETVPNRFSPKSPDKAHLNLHINSLELGDSAVYFCASSQDTSEGQPQHFGDGTRLSIL.

This clonotype came up a few times. The V call is TRBV10-3, the J call TRBJ2-3; 13 bases agree with TRBD2. Germline V lookup: CDR1 ENHRY, CDR2 SYGVKD. Trimming took 10 bases from V and 5 from J; bases not matched to a gene: 6. CDR3 length: 14 residues. CDR3 DNA: TGTGCCACAGGGACTAGCGGGAACGGAGATACGCAGTATTTT. Protein sequence: CATGTSGNGDTQYF.